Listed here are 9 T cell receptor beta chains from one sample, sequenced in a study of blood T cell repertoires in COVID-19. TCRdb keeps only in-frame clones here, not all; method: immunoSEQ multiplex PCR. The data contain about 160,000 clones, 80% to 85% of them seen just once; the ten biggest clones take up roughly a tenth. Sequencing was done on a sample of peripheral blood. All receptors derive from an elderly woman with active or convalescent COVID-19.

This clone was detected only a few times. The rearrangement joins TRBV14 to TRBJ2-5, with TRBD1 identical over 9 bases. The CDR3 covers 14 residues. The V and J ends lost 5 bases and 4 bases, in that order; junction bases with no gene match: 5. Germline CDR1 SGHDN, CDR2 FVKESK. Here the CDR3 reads CASSFRQGGETQYF. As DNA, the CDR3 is TGTGCCAGCAGCTTTCGACAGGGGGGAGAGACCCAGTACTTC. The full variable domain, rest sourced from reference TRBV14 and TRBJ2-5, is EAGVTQFPSHSVIEKGQTVTLRCDPISGHDNLYWYRRVMGKEIKFLLHFVKESKQDESGMPNNRFLAERTGGTYSTLKVQPAELEDSGVYFCASSFRQGGETQYFGPGTRLLVL.

CDR3 protein: CASSLGLTGLNGYTF. The CDR3 DNA reads as TGTGCCAGCAGCTTGGGTTTGACAGGGCTTAATGGCTACACCTTC. The chain uses TRBV11-3 and TRBJ1-2, with 7 bases that match TRBD1. CDR3 size: 15 residues. The ends lost 3 bases at V and 6 bases at J; junction bases unmatched: 10. Germline loops: CDR1 SGHNT, CDR2 YENEEA.

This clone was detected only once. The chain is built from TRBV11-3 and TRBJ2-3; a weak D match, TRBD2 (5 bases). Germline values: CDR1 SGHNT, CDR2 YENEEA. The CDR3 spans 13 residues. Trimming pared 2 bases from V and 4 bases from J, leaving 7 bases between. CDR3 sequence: CASSLFGADTQYF. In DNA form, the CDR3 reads TGTGCCAGCAGCTTATTCGGGGCAGATACGCAGTATTTT.

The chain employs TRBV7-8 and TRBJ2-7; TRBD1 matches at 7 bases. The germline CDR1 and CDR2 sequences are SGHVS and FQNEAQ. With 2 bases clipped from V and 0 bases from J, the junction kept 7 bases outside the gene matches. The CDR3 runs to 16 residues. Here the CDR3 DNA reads TGTGCCAGCAGCTTAACCGGGACAGTCCTCTCCTACGAGCAGTACTTC. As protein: CASSLTGTVLSYEQYF.

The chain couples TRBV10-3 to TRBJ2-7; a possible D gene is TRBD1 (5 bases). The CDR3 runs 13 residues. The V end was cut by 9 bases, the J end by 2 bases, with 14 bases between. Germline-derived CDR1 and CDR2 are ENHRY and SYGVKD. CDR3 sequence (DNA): TGTGCCATTCAGGGCCCGAGCCCCTACGAGCAGTACTTC. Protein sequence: CAIQGPSPYEQYF.

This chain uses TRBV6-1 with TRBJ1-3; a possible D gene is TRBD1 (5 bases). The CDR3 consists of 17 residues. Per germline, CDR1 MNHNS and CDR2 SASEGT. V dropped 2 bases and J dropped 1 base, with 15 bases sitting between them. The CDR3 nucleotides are TGTGCCAGCAGTGAATTCCCGGAGGGGATATCTGGAAACACCATATATTTT. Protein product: CASSEFPEGISGNTIYF.

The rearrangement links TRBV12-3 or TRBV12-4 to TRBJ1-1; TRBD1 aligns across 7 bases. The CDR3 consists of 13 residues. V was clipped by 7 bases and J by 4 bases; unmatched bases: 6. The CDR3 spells CASTRGQSTEAFF. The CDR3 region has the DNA TGTGCCAGCACGAGGGGGCAGAGCACTGAAGCTTTCTTT.

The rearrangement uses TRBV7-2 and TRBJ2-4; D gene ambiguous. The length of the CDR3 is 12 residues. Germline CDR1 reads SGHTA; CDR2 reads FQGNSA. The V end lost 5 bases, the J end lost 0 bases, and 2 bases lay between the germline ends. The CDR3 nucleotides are TGTGCCAGCAGCCGAGCCAAAAACATTCAGTACTTC. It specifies CASSRAKNIQYF.

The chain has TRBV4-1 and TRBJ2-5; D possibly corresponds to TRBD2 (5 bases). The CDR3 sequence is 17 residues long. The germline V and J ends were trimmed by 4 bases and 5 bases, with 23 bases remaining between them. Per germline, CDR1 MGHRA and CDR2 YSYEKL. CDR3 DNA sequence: TGCGCCAGCAGCCCCCCGTACGGGGAAGGAGCGTGGGAGACCCAGTACTTC. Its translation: CASSPPYGEGAWETQYF.